The 13 T cell receptor beta chains below were found in one sample sequenced in a study of glioma-infiltrating T cells after dendritic cell vaccination (dated by TCRdb to about 2016). The time point label for this specimen denotes: after dendritic cell vaccination, including at tumor progression/relapse. Library preparation was by the immunoSEQ multiplex PCR assay. TCRdb carries this immuneACCESS record with in-frame sequences only. Its versions omit some clonotypes, under half of them owing to an unresolved V gene in the studies checked, with the rest unexplained. This sample is represented by around 60,000 clones; roughly 86% of them were singletons. The ten largest clones add up to 9.5% to 13% of the sample. The source material was blood, sampled after dendritic cell vaccination. Receptor source: a human donor with glioblastoma.

The chain recombines TRBV30 with TRBJ1-5; TRBD1 is a possible D gene (5 bases). This CDR3 has 13 amino acids. CDR1 and CDR2 from the germline V gene are GTSNPN and SVGIG (reference sequence). Trimming stripped 3 bases from V and 7 bases from J, with 13 bases between. The CDR3 here is CAWRHGGGQPQHF. CDR3 DNA sequence: TGTGCCTGGAGACACGGGGGAGGGCAGCCCCAGCATTTT.

This clone showed up just a few times. The CDR3, as DNA: TGTGCCAGAAGGACGAGGGAGTGGAGCAATCAGCCCCAGCATTTT. This codes for CARRTREWSNQPQHF. The rearrangement links TRBV4-2 to TRBJ1-5; D gene ambiguous. This CDR3 has 15 amino acids. V lost 9 bases, J lost 1 base, and 16 bases lay in between. CDR1 is LGHNA, CDR2 YNFKEQ, per germline.

The rearrangement joins TRBV19 to TRBJ2-2; 8 bases match TRBD1. The length of the CDR3 is 15 residues. Per germline, CDR1 LNHDA and CDR2 SQIVND (reference sequence). V shed 9 bases, J shed 6 bases, and the junction held 12 bases outside the gene matches. The CDR3 loop reads CASLGGQGIAGELFF. The DNA of the CDR3 is TGTGCCAGCCTAGGAGGACAGGGCATTGCCGGGGAGCTGTTTTTT. The whole variable domain, remainder taken from reference TRBV19 and TRBJ2-2, is DGGITQSPKYLFRKEGQNVTLSCEQNLNHDAMYWYRQDPGQGLRLIYYSQIVNDFQKGDIAEGYSVSREKKESFPLTVTSAQKNPTAFYLCASLGGQGIAGELFFGEGSRLTVL.

This clone was counted a few times. V and J are TRBV7-8 and TRBJ2-5, with 14 bases lining up with TRBD2. Unmatched junction bases numbered 7, after V lost 5 bases and J lost 5 bases. Germline V gene lookup returns CDR1 SGHVS and CDR2 FQNEAQ. This CDR3 is 16 amino acids long. As DNA, the CDR3 is TGTGCCAGCAGCAAGACTAGCGGGGGGGCTTTGGAGACCCAGTACTTC. Translation: CASSKTSGGALETQYF.

V and J are TRBV5-6 and TRBJ2-1; 7 bases are shared with TRBD1. Germline CDR1 SGHDT, CDR2 YYEEEE. Trimming at V came to 1 base and at J to 3 bases, leaving 4 bases not matched to a gene. This CDR3 contains 15 residues. CDR3 DNA: TGTGCCAGCAGCTTGAGAGACAGGGACTACAATGAGCAGTTCTTC. Its protein is CASSLRDRDYNEQFF.

The rearrangement uses TRBV6-6 and TRBJ2-7, with D perhaps TRBD2 (6 bases). Germline lookup yields CDR1 MNHNY and CDR2 SVGAGI (reference sequence). The V and J ends lost 6 bases and 7 bases respectively, with 10 bases between them. The CDR3 covers 11 residues. This chain's CDR3 is CASSRGVEQYF. The CDR3 DNA reads as TGTGCCAGCAGCCGCGGGGTAGAGCAGTACTTC.

This rearrangement joins TRBV13 to TRBJ2-2, with TRBD1 matching 7 bases. CDR3 length equals 14 residues. Germline CDR1 PRHDT, CDR2 FYEKMQ (reference sequence). The V and J ends lost 6 bases and 4 bases, in that order; junction bases with no gene match: 5. The CDR3 DNA sequence: TGTGCCAGCAGGAAAGGGACAGTCACCGGGGAGCTGTTTTTT. It codes for CASRKGTVTGELFF. Full variable domain (missing parts from reference TRBV13 and TRBJ2-2): AAGVIQSPRHLIKEKRETATLKCYPIPRHDTVYWYQQGPGQDPQFLISFYEKMQSDKGSIPDRFSAQQFSDYHSELNMSSLELGDSALYFCASRKGTVTGELFFGEGSRLTVL.

This chain connects TRBV27 to TRBJ2-5, with D hard to call. This CDR3 has 12 amino acids. Germline assignment: CDR1 MNHEY and CDR2 SMNVEV (reference sequence). V shed 4 bases and J shed 5 bases, with 8 bases lying between them. The CDR3 bases are TGTGCCAGCAGTTCCCCCCCGGAGACCCAGTACTTC. This sequence encodes CASSSPPETQYF.

The chain links TRBV6-5 to TRBJ1-6; 12 nucleotides match TRBD1. Germline CDR1 MNHEY, CDR2 SVGAGI. The CDR3 extends over 15 amino acids. V gave up 6 bases and J gave up 10 bases; unmatched junction bases: 7. CDR3 protein: CASRAPGQGASPLHF. For the CDR3, the DNA is TGTGCCAGCAGAGCCCCGGGACAGGGGGCCTCACCCCTCCACTTT.

V and J are TRBV6-6 and TRBJ2-1; D may be TRBD2 (5 bases). Germline CDR1 is MNHNY and CDR2 is SVGAGI (reference sequence). Between the trimmed V and J ends, which lost 4 bases and 6 bases, there was a span of 10 bases. This CDR3 is built from 13 residues. The CDR3 DNA sequence: TGTGCCAGCAGTTCAGTCGGGGTCAATGAGCAGTTCTTC. Translating gives CASSSVGVNEQFF.

The chain uses TRBV19 and TRBJ1-5, with no clear D. With 5 bases removed from V and 11 bases from J, the gap between germline ends came to 16 bases. CDR3 size: 13 residues. CDR1 is LNHDA and CDR2 is SQIVND in the germline V gene (reference sequence). The CDR3 loop reads CASSFREREAQHF. The DNA for the CDR3 is TGTGCCAGTAGTTTCCGGGAGCGGGAGGCCCAGCATTTT.

The chain couples TRBV7-2 to TRBJ1-5, with D possibly matching TRBD1 (5 bases). Germline CDR1 and CDR2: SGHTA and FQGNSA. V lost 5 bases and J lost 5, with 13 bases in between. This CDR3 is 14 amino acids long. CDR3 amino acids: CASSEMGRDQPQHF. In DNA, the CDR3 is TGTGCCAGCAGCGAAATGGGGCGTGATCAGCCCCAGCATTTT.

This chain uses TRBV5-1 with TRBJ1-2; the D is unclear. With 4 bases removed from V and 4 bases from J, the gap between germline ends came to 20 bases. CDR1 SGHRS and CDR2 YFSETQ come from the germline V gene. CDR3 length: 16 residues. CDR3 sequence reads: CASSATPTGGGYGYTF. CDR3 DNA: TGCGCCAGCAGCGCCACCCCGACGGGCGGAGGCTATGGCTACACCTTC.